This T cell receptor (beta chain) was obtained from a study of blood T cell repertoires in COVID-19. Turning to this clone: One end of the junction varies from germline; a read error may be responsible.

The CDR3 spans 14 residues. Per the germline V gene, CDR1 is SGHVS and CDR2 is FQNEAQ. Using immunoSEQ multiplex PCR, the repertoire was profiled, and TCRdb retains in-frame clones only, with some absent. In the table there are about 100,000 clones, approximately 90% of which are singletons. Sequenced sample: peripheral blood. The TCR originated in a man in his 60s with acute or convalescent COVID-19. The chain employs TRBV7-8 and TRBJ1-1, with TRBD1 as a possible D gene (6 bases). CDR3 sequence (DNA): TGTGCCGGCAGGGCCAGGGGCCCGAACACTGAAGCTTTCTTT. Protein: CAGRARGPNTEAFF. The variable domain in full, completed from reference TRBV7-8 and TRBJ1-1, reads GAGVSQSPRYKVAKRGQDVALRCDPISGHVSLFWYQQALGQGPEFLTYFQNEAQLDKSGLPSDRFFAERPEGSVSTLKIQRTQQEDSAVYLCAGRARGPNTEAFFGQGTRLTVV.